These T cell receptor beta chains were read from a single sample in a study of OX40 agonist ivuxolimab in advanced cancers. Repertoires were generated with immunoSEQ multiplex PCR, while TCRdb's copy carries only in-frame clones and drops some. Of about 82,000 clones in the sample, more than 90% are singletons; the top ten hold 0.3% to 0.4%. The input for sequencing was CD4+ or CD8+ T cells sorted from blood, taken in a trial of the OX40 agonist ivuxolimab. The receptors here all came from an adult with an advanced solid tumor such as melanoma, head and neck, liver or kidney cancer. CDR3s include the opening cysteine and the closing phenylalanine or tryptophan. A D gene is named only where the DNA matches it firmly. Only some rows state a clone size, as once, few, many or a class for expanded clones.

clone size: -
CDR3 length: 12
D gene: -
J gene: TRBJ1-2
V gene: TRBV5-6
CDR3 DNA: TGTGCCAGCAGCCCGGGGCCCTATGGCTACACCTTC
CDR3 protein: CASSPGPYGYTF

clone size: -
CDR3 length: 13
D gene: -
J gene: TRBJ2-5
V gene: TRBV5-6
CDR3 DNA: TGTGCCAGCAGCTTGTACGTCCAAGAGACCCAGTACTTC
CDR3 protein: CASSLYVQETQYF

clone size: -
CDR3 length: 15
D gene: -
J gene: TRBJ2-7
V gene: TRBV28
CDR3 DNA: TGTGCCAGCTTTGATGGAGGGACAACCTCCTACGAGCAGTACTTC
CDR3 protein: CASFDGGTTSYEQYF

clone size: -
CDR3 length: 16
D gene: -
J gene: TRBJ1-2
V gene: TRBV4-1
CDR3 DNA: TGCGCCAGCAGCCAAGATCAACGAAGGGGAGGATGGGGCTACACCTTC
CDR3 protein: CASSQDQRRGGWGYTF

clone size: -
CDR3 length: 15
D gene: -
J gene: TRBJ2-2
V gene: TRBV19
CDR3 DNA: TGTGCCAGTAGTCCACTGGACAGTGACACCGGGGAGCTGTTTTTT
CDR3 protein: CASSPLDSDTGELFF

clone size: once
CDR3 length: 14
D gene: -
J gene: TRBJ1-4
V gene: TRBV4-2
CDR3 DNA: TGTGCCAGTGGCAGGGAACCAACTAATGAAAAACTGTTTTTT
CDR3 protein: CASGREPTNEKLFF

clone size: -
CDR3 length: 16
D gene: TRBD2
J gene: TRBJ2-2
V gene: TRBV7-9
CDR3 DNA: TGTGCCAGCAGCCGTAGACTAGCGGAGAACACCGGGGAGCTGTTTTTT
CDR3 protein: CASSRRLAENTGELFF

clone size: once
CDR3 length: 14
D gene: TRBD2
J gene: TRBJ2-3
V gene: TRBV25-1
CDR3 DNA: TGTGCCAGCAGTAGCGGGGGAGGGGCAGATACGCAGTATTTT
CDR3 protein: CASSSGGGADTQYF

clone size: -
CDR3 length: 15
D gene: TRBD2
J gene: TRBJ2-1
V gene: TRBV5-1
CDR3 DNA: TGCGCCAGCAGCCCCGGGGCGGGGGGGCCTGCTGAGCAGTTCTTC
CDR3 protein: CASSPGAGGPAEQFF

clone size: -
CDR3 length: 15
D gene: TRBD1
J gene: TRBJ1-5
V gene: TRBV19
CDR3 DNA: TGTGCCAGTAGTATGGACAGGGCGACGGATCAGCCCCAGCATTTT
CDR3 protein: CASSMDRATDQPQHF

clone size: -
CDR3 length: 16
D gene: TRBD1
J gene: TRBJ2-7
V gene: TRBV7-2
CDR3 DNA: TGTGCCAGCAGCCCCGCCGGGACAGGGGGACTCTACGAGCAGTACTTC
CDR3 protein: CASSPAGTGGLYEQYF

clone size: few
CDR3 length: 16
D gene: -
J gene: TRBJ2-7
V gene: TRBV19
CDR3 DNA: TGTGCCAGCTCCAAAAGTGGGGGGCCTTACTACTACGAGCAGTACTTC
CDR3 protein: CASSKSGGPYYYEQYF

clone size: -
CDR3 length: 16
D gene: -
J gene: TRBJ2-5
V gene: TRBV21-1
CDR3 DNA: TGTGCCAGCAGCAACAGGGACAGGGTTGACGGCGAGACCCAGTACTTC
CDR3 protein: CASSNRDRVDGETQYF

clone size: -
CDR3 length: 15
D gene: TRBD2
J gene: TRBJ2-7
V gene: TRBV5-5
CDR3 DNA: TGTGCCAGCAGCCCGGGACTAGCGGGAGTTCGTGAGCAGTACTTC
CDR3 protein: CASSPGLAGVREQYF

clone size: -
CDR3 length: 15
D gene: -
J gene: TRBJ2-3
V gene: TRBV2
CDR3 DNA: TGTGCCAGCGGAACCAGGAGGTCTAGCACAGATACGCAGTATTTT
CDR3 protein: CASGTRRSSTDTQYF

clone size: -
CDR3 length: 13
D gene: TRBD1
J gene: TRBJ1-5
V gene: TRBV30
CDR3 DNA: TGTGCCTGGGGACAGGGGAGCAATCAGCCCCAGCATTTT
CDR3 protein: CAWGQGSNQPQHF

clone size: -
CDR3 length: 13
D gene: -
J gene: TRBJ1-5
V gene: TRBV6-6
CDR3 DNA: TGTGCCAGCAGTACAGGGACCAATCAGCCCCAGCATTTT
CDR3 protein: CASSTGTNQPQHF

clone size: -
CDR3 length: 14
D gene: -
J gene: TRBJ1-2
V gene: TRBV19
CDR3 DNA: TGTGCCAGTGCTGGGGGCGCAAAAAACTATGGCTACACCTTC
CDR3 protein: CASAGGAKNYGYTF

clone size: -
CDR3 length: 17
D gene: TRBD1
J gene: TRBJ1-2
V gene: TRBV19
CDR3 DNA: TGTGCCAGTAGTATCCTGACAGGGGCGACACCAAACTATGGCTACACCTTC
CDR3 protein: CASSILTGATPNYGYTF

clone size: -
CDR3 length: 16
D gene: TRBD2
J gene: TRBJ2-5
V gene: TRBV28
CDR3 DNA: TGTGCCAGCAGTGGCGGGACTAGCGGGAGGGGAGAGACCCAGTACTTC
CDR3 protein: CASSGGTSGRGETQYF

clone size: -
CDR3 length: 13
D gene: -
J gene: TRBJ2-2
V gene: TRBV6-4
CDR3 DNA: TGTGCCAGCAGAAGCAGCGTGGGCGGGGAGCTGTTTTTT
CDR3 protein: CASRSSVGGELFF

clone size: -
CDR3 length: 15
D gene: -
J gene: TRBJ1-2
V gene: TRBV10-3
CDR3 DNA: TGTGCCATCAGTGGAGAAGGGACAAGGGGTTATGGCTACACCTTC
CDR3 protein: CAISGEGTRGYGYTF

clone size: -
CDR3 length: 16
D gene: TRBD2
J gene: TRBJ2-5
V gene: TRBV10-3
CDR3 DNA: TGTGCCATCAGTGGGACTAGCGGGGGGCCAGGAGAGACCCAGTACTTC
CDR3 protein: CAISGTSGGPGETQYF

clone size: -
CDR3 length: 15
D gene: -
J gene: TRBJ2-3
V gene: TRBV7-9
CDR3 DNA: TGTGCCAGCAGCCCTCTGGGGCGAAGCACAGATACGCAGTATTTT
CDR3 protein: CASSPLGRSTDTQYF

clone size: -
CDR3 length: 11
D gene: -
J gene: TRBJ1-2
V gene: TRBV30
CDR3 DNA: TGTGCCTGGGACCAAAACTATGGCTACACCTTC
CDR3 protein: CAWDQNYGYTF

clone size: -
CDR3 length: 13
D gene: -
J gene: TRBJ2-1
V gene: TRBV19
CDR3 DNA: TGTGCCAGTAGTATGGGGCAGAGTACGGTTCAGTTCTTC
CDR3 protein: CASSMGQSTVQFF

clone size: -
CDR3 length: 14
D gene: -
J gene: TRBJ1-5
V gene: TRBV28
CDR3 DNA: TGTGCCAGCAGTTTACCGGGGGCGGGACAGCCCCAGCATTTT
CDR3 protein: CASSLPGAGQPQHF

clone size: -
CDR3 length: 18
D gene: TRBD1
J gene: TRBJ1-6
V gene: TRBV4-1
CDR3 DNA: TGCGCCAGCAGCCAAGATCCCTTAGGGACAGGGTCAACTTCACCCCTCCACTTT
CDR3 protein: CASSQDPLGTGSTSPLHF

clone size: -
CDR3 length: 17
D gene: -
J gene: TRBJ2-7
V gene: TRBV27
CDR3 DNA: TGTGCCAGCAGACTAACCTTTGACCCTACCACCCACTACGAGCAGTACTTC
CDR3 protein: CASRLTFDPTTHYEQYF

clone size: -
CDR3 length: 14
D gene: -
J gene: TRBJ1-5
V gene: TRBV19
CDR3 DNA: TGTGCCAGTAGTATGGAACAGGGCAATCAGCCCCAGCATTTT
CDR3 protein: CASSMEQGNQPQHF

clone size: -
CDR3 length: 13
D gene: -
J gene: TRBJ1-1
V gene: TRBV12-5
CDR3 DNA: TGTGCTAGTGTCGGACAAGATAACACTGAAGCTTTCTTT
CDR3 protein: CASVGQDNTEAFF

clone size: -
CDR3 length: 14
D gene: -
J gene: TRBJ1-2
V gene: TRBV28
CDR3 DNA: TGTGCCAGCAGTGCCGGGATGGGGAGAAGAGGCTACACCTTC
CDR3 protein: CASSAGMGRRGYTF

clone size: -
CDR3 length: 15
D gene: TRBD2
J gene: TRBJ2-7
V gene: TRBV2
CDR3 DNA: TGTGCCAGCAGCGCGGGGAGGGGTGGGTCCTACGAGCAGTACTTC
CDR3 protein: CASSAGRGGSYEQYF

clone size: -
CDR3 length: 15
D gene: -
J gene: TRBJ2-7
V gene: TRBV30
CDR3 DNA: TGTGCCTGGAGTGTGGGGCGGACGCTCTCCTACGAGCAGTACTTC
CDR3 protein: CAWSVGRTLSYEQYF

clone size: -
CDR3 length: 11
D gene: -
J gene: TRBJ1-4
V gene: TRBV20-1
CDR3 DNA: TGCAGTGTCACGGTTAATGAAAAACTGTTTTTT
CDR3 protein: CSVTVNEKLFF

clone size: once
CDR3 length: 16
D gene: -
J gene: TRBJ2-7
V gene: TRBV4-3
CDR3 DNA: TGCGCCAGCAGCCAAGGGGGGACAGCGGGCTTTTACGAGCAGTACTTC
CDR3 protein: CASSQGGTAGFYEQYF

clone size: -
CDR3 length: 13
D gene: TRBD1
J gene: TRBJ1-5
V gene: TRBV28
CDR3 DNA: TGTGCCAGCGGGGGACAGGGTATTCAGCCCCAGCATTTT
CDR3 protein: CASGGQGIQPQHF

clone size: -
CDR3 length: 15
D gene: TRBD1
J gene: TRBJ2-7
V gene: TRBV28
CDR3 DNA: TGTGCCAGCAGACCACCCGGGACAGGGGTACACGAGCAGTACTTC
CDR3 protein: CASRPPGTGVHEQYF

clone size: -
CDR3 length: 13
D gene: -
J gene: TRBJ2-7
V gene: TRBV29-1
CDR3 DNA: TGCAGCGTTGAACGGTTAGGGGGCTACGAGCAGTACTTC
CDR3 protein: CSVERLGGYEQYF

clone size: -
CDR3 length: 13
D gene: -
J gene: TRBJ1-1
V gene: TRBV27
CDR3 DNA: TGTGCCAGCAGTTCCTGGACTTTTACTGAAGCTTTCTTT
CDR3 protein: CASSSWTFTEAFF